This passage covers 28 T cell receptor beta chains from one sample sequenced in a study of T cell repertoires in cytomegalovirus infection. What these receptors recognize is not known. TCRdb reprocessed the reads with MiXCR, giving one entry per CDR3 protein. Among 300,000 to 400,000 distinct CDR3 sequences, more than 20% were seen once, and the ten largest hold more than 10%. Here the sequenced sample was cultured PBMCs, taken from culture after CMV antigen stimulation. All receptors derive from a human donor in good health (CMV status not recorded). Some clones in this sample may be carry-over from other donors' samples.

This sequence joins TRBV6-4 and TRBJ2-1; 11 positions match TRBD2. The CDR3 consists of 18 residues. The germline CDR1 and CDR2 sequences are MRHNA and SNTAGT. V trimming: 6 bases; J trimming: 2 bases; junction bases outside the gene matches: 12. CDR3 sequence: CASSPGLAGGGTYNEQFF. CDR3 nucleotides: TGTGCCAGCAGCCCGGGGCTAGCGGGGGGAGGCACCTACAATGAGCAGTTCTTC.

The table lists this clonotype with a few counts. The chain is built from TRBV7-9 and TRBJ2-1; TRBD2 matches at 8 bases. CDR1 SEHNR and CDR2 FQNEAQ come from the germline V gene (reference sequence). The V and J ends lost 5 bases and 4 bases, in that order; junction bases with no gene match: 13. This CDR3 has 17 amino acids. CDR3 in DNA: TGTGCCAGCAGCCGGGGTCAGGGAGGCGGGAGGTACAATGAGCAGTTCTTC. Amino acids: CASSRGQGGGRYNEQFF.

CDR3 amino acids: CASSRQVSSNEQFF. The CDR3 DNA sequence: TGTGCCAGCAGTCGACAGGTATCAAGTAATGAGCAGTTCTTC. V is TRBV25-1 and J is TRBJ2-1, with D possibly TRBD1 on 6 matching bases. Trimming removed 5 bases from V and 7 bases from J, with 15 bases in between. The CDR3 covers 14 residues. Germline loops: CDR1 MGHDK, CDR2 SYGVNS. Filled out from reference TRBV25-1 and TRBJ2-1, the complete variable domain reads EADIYQTPRYLVIGTGKKITLECSQTMGHDKMYWYQQDPGMELHLIHYSYGVNSTEKGDLSSESTVSRIRTEHFPLTLESARPSHTSQYLCASSRQVSSNEQFFGPGTRLTVL.

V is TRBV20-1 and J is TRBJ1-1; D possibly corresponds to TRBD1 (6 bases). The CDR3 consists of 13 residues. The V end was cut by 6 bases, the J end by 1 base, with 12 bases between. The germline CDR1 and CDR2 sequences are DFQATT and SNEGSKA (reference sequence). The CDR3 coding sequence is TGCAGTGCCAAATCGGACAGGAACACTGAAGCTTTCTTT. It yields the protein CSAKSDRNTEAFF.

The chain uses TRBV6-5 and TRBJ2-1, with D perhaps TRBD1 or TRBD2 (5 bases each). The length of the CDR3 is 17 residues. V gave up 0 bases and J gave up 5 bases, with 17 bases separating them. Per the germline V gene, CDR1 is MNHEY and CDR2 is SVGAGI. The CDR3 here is CASSYSTGASWDNEQFF. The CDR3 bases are TGTGCCAGCAGTTACTCGACCGGGGCTAGCTGGGACAATGAGCAGTTCTTC.

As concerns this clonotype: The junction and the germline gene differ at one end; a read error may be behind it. The CDR3 sequence: CASSESTSGTVTQYF. In nucleotides, the CDR3 is TGTGCCAGCAGTGAATCTACTAGCGGAACAGTTACGCAGTATTTT. This chain links TRBV6-1 with TRBJ2-3, with 8 positions matching TRBD2. CDR1 is MNHNS, CDR2 SASEGT, per germline. CDR3 length: 15 amino acids.

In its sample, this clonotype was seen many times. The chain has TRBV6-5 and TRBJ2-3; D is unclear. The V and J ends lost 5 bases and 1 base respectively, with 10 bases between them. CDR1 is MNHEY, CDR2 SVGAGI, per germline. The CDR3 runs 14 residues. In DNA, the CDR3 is TGTGCCAGCAGTCCCACCCGGGGCACAGATACGCAGTATTTT. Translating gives CASSPTRGTDTQYF.

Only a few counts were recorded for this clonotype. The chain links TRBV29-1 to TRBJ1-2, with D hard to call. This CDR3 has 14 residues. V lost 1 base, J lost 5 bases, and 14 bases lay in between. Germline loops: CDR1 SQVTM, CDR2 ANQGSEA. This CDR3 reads CSVEGGTAGYGYTF. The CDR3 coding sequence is TGCAGCGTTGAAGGTGGTACGGCTGGTTATGGCTACACCTTC.

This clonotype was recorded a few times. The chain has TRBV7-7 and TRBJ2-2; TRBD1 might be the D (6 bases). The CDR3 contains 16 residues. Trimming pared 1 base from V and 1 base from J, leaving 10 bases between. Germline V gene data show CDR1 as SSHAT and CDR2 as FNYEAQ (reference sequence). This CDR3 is CASSLVGGENTGELFF. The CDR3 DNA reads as TGTGCCAGCAGCTTAGTAGGGGGTGAGAACACCGGGGAGCTGTTTTTT.

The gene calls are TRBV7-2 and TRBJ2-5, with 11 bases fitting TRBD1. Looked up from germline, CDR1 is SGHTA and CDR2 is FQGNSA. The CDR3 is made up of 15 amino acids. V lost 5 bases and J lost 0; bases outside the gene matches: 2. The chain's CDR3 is CASSGQGAYQETQYF. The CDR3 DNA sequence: TGTGCCAGCAGCGGACAGGGGGCGTACCAAGAGACCCAGTACTTC.

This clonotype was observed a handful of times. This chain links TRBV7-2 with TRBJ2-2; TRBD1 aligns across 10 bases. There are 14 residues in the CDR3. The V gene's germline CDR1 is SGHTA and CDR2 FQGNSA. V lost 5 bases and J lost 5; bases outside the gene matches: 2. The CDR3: CASSRQGATGELFF. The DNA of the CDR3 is TGTGCCAGCAGCAGACAGGGGGCAACCGGGGAGCTGTTTTTT.

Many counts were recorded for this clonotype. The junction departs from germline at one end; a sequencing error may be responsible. The CDR3, as DNA: TGTGCCAGCAGCACCCGACAGGGGGCGGGGATCTTC. Its protein product is CASSTRQGAGIF. The chain is built from TRBV7-8 and TRBJ2-1; TRBD1 matches 10 bases. This CDR3 is 12 amino acids long. Per germline, CDR1 SGHVS and CDR2 FQNEAQ.

The DNA for the CDR3 is TGTGCCAGCAGTTTATATCCCCAGGGTGGAGGAGAGACCCAGTACTTC. Translating gives CASSLYPQGGGETQYF. The genes are TRBV28 and TRBJ2-5; D may be TRBD1 or TRBD2 (5 bases each). Trimming removed 1 base at V and 4 bases at J, with 16 bases between. This CDR3 comprises 16 residues. Germline lookup yields CDR1 MDHEN and CDR2 SYDVKM.

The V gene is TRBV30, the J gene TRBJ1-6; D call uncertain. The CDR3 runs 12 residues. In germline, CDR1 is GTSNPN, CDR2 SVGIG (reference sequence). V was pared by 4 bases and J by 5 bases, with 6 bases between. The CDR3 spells CAWKRNNSPLHF. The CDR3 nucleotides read TGTGCCTGGAAGAGGAATAATTCACCCCTCCACTTT.

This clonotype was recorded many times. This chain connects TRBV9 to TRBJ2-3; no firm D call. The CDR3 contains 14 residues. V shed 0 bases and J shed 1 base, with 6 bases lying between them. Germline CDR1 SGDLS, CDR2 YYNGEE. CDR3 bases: TGTGCCAGCAGCGTAGAAATAGGCACAGATACGCAGTATTTT. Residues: CASSVEIGTDTQYF.

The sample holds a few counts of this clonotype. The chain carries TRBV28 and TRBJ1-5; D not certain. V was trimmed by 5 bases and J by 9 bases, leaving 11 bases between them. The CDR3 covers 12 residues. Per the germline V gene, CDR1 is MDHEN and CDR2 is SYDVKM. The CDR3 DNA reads TGTGCCAGCAGTGGAAAGGCACGGCCCCAGCATTTT. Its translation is CASSGKARPQHF.

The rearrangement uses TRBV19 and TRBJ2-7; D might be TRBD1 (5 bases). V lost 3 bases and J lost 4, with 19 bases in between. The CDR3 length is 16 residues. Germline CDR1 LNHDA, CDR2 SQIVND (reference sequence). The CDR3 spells CASSMSTATEGYEQYF. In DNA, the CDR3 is TGTGCCAGTAGTATGTCGACTGCGACAGAAGGATACGAGCAGTACTTC.

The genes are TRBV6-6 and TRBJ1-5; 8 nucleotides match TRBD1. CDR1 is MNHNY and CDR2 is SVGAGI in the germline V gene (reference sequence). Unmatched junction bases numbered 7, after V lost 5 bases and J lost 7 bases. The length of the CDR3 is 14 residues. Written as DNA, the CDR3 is TGTGCCAGCAGTGGCGGACAGGGAGGCCAGCCCCAGCATTTT. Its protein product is CASSGGQGGQPQHF.

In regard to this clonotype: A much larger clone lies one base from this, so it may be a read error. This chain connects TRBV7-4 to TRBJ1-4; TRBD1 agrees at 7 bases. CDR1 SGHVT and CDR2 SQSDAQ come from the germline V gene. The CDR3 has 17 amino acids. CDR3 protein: CVSSLAGGRFTNEKLFF. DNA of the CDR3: TGTGTCAGCAGCTTAGCAGGGGGACGGTTCACTAATGAAAAACTGTTTTTT.

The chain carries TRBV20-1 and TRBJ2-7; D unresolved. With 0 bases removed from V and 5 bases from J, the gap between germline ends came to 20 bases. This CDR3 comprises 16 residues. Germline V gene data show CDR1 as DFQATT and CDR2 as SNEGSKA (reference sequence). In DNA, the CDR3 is TGCAGTGCTAGAGATGGTGCTTCTGGGCGATTCGACGAGCAGTACTTC. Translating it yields CSARDGASGRFDEQYF.

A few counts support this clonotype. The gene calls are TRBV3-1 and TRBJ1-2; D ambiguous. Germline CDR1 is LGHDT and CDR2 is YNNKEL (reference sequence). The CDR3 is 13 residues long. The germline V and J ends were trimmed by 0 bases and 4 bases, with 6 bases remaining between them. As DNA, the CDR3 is TGTGCCAGCAGCCAAGATGACGTCTATGGCTACACCTTC. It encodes CASSQDDVYGYTF. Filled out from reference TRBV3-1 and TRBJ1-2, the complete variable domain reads DTAVSQTPKYLVTQMGNDKSIKCEQNLGHDTMYWYKQDSKKFLKIMFSYNNKELIINETVPNRFSPKSPDKAHLNLHINSLELGDSAVYFCASSQDDVYGYTFGSGTRLTVV.

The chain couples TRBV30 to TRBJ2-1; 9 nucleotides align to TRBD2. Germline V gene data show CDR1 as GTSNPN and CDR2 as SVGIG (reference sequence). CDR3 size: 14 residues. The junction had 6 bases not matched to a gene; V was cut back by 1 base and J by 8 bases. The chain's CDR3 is CAWSALAGVHEQFF. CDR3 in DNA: TGTGCCTGGAGTGCTTTAGCGGGAGTGCATGAGCAGTTCTTC.

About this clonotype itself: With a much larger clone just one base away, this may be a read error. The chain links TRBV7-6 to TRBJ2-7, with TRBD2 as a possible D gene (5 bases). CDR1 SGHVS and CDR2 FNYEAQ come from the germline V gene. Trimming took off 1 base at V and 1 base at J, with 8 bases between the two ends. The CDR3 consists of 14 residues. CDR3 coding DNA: TGTGCCAGCAGCTTAGACCGGAGGTCCTACGAGCAGTACTTC. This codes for CASSLDRRSYEQYF.

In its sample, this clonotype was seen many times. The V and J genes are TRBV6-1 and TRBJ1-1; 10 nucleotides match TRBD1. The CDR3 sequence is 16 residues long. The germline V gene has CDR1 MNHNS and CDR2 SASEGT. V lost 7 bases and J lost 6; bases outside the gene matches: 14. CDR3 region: CASTLTGTGVFAEAFF. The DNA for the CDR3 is TGTGCCAGCACCTTAACCGGGACAGGGGTTTTCGCTGAAGCTTTCTTT.

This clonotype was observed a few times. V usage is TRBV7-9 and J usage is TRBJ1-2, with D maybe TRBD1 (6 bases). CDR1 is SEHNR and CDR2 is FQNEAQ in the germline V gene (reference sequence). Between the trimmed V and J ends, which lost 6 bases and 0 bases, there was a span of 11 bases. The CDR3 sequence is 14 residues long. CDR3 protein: CASSQDRSNYGYTF. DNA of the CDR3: TGTGCCAGCAGTCAAGACAGGTCTAACTATGGCTACACCTTC.

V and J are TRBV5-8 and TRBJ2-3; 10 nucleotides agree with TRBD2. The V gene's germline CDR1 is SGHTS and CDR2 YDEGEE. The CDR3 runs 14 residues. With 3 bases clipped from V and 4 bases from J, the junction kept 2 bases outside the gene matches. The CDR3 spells CASSSLAGPDTQYF. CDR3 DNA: TGTGCCAGCAGCTCACTAGCGGGACCAGATACGCAGTATTTT.

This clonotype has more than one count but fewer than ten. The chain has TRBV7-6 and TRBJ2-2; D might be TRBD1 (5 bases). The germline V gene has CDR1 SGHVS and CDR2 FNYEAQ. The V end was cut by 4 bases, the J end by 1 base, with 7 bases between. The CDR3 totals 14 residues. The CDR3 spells CASSSTGNTGELFF. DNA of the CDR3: TGTGCCAGCAGCTCTACAGGGAACACCGGGGAGCTGTTTTTT.

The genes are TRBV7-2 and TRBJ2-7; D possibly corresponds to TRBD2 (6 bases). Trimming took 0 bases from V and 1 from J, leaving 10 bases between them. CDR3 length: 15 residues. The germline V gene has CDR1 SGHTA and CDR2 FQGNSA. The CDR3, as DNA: TGTGCCAGCAGCTTAGCTAGACTAGGGTCCTACGAGCAGTACTTC. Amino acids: CASSLARLGSYEQYF.